The present entry profiles one T cell receptor beta chain with its context. The repertoire was sequenced with immunoSEQ multiplex PCR; TCRdb's copy has only in-frame clones and lacks some. The sample holds some 27,000 clones, about nine tenths seen once. The data are from a study of T cell changes during pregnancy in multiple sclerosis. Losses at the gene ends were 6 bases for V and 3 bases for J; bases not matched to a gene: 2. This CDR3 is 12 amino acids long. Germline CDR1 is MNHNS and CDR2 is SASEGT. Material: CD4+ T cells from peripheral blood mononuclear cells, obtained in the first trimester of pregnancy. This receptor was identified in a female donor in good health, enrolled as a control in a pregnancy study. V gene TRBV6-1 combines with J gene TRBJ2-7; 7 nucleotides align to TRBD2. Here the CDR3 reads CASRSGVYEQYF. CDR3 nucleotide sequence: TGTGCCAGCAGAAGCGGGGTCTACGAGCAGTACTTC.